This is a list of T cell receptor beta chains from one sample in a study of T cells in Graves' hyperthyroidism and ophthalmopathy. TCRdb used MiXCR to reprocess the multiplex PCR reads, holding one entry per CDR3 protein. This sample carries 800,000 or so distinct CDR3 sequences, over 35% of them seen once, and the ten largest clones take more than 7%. The source material was blood. These receptors were obtained from a man aged 18 to 29 with Graves' hyperthyroidism. The CDR3 runs from the conserved cysteine through the conserved F or W. The D gene is left open where the match is weak. The size of a clone is reported for some rows only, either as once, few or many, or as a class for expanded clones.

d_gene: NA; abundance: many; j_gene: TRBJ2-5; v_gene: TRBV29-1; CDR3aa: CSVGGGGGETQYF; CDR3nt: TGCAGCGTTGGGGGCGGAGGTGGAGAGACCCAGTACTTC
d_gene: NA; abundance: few; j_gene: TRBJ2-5; v_gene: TRBV9; CDR3aa: CASSVEGVIQETQYF; CDR3nt: TGTGCCAGCAGCGTAGAAGGGGTAATCCAAGAGACCCAGTACTTC
d_gene: NA; abundance: NA; j_gene: TRBJ1-5; v_gene: TRBV20-1; CDR3aa: CRATSLQGNQPQHF; CDR3nt: TGCAGAGCTACCTCCCTACAGGGAAATCAGCCCCAGCATTTT
d_gene: NA; abundance: few; j_gene: TRBJ2-7; v_gene: TRBV5-5; CDR3aa: CASSLGNASSYEQYF; CDR3nt: TGTGCCAGCAGTTTGGGAAACGCGAGCTCCTACGAGCAGTACTTC
d_gene: NA; abundance: NA; j_gene: TRBJ1-1; v_gene: TRBV7-9; CDR3aa: CASSSAGGHTEAFF; CDR3nt: TGTGCCAGCAGCTCAGCCGGGGGGCACACTGAAGCTTTCTTT
d_gene: NA; abundance: many; j_gene: TRBJ2-5; v_gene: TRBV7-9; CDR3aa: CASGWTLQETQYF; CDR3nt: TGTGCCAGCGGTTGGACTCTCCAAGAGACCCAGTACTTC
d_gene: NA; abundance: NA; j_gene: TRBJ1-5; v_gene: TRBV9; CDR3aa: CASSARDLRSNQPQHF; CDR3nt: TGTGCCAGCAGTGCGAGGGATTTACGTTCGAATCAGCCCCAGCATTTT
d_gene: NA; abundance: many; j_gene: TRBJ2-7; v_gene: TRBV7-2; CDR3aa: CASSLERGDYEQYF; CDR3nt: TGTGCCAGCAGCTTAGAGAGGGGGGACTACGAGCAGTACTTC
d_gene: TRBD1; abundance: many; j_gene: TRBJ1-2; v_gene: TRBV20-1; CDR3aa: CSLGQGADGYTF; CDR3nt: TGCAGTCTAGGACAGGGGGCGGATGGCTACACCTTC
d_gene: NA; abundance: NA; j_gene: TRBJ2-7; v_gene: TRBV12-3/TRBV12-4; CDR3aa: CASSLKVTYEQYF; CDR3nt: TGTGCCAGCAGTTTAAAGGTCACCTACGAGCAGTACTTC
d_gene: NA; abundance: NA; j_gene: TRBJ1-2; v_gene: TRBV5-1; CDR3aa: CASSQNGEGYGYTF; CDR3nt: TGCGCCAGCAGCCAGAATGGGGAAGGCTATGGCTACACCTTC
d_gene: NA; abundance: few; j_gene: TRBJ2-7; v_gene: TRBV7-2; CDR3aa: CASSQVTSGYSYEQYF; CDR3nt: TGCGCCAGCAGCCAAGTGACAAGCGGGTACTCCTACGAGCAGTACTTC
d_gene: NA; abundance: NA; j_gene: TRBJ2-6; v_gene: TRBV7-9; CDR3aa: CASSQPGKGQFSGANVLTF; CDR3nt: TGTGCCAGCAGCCAGCCTGGGAAAGGGCAGTTCTCTGGGGCCAACGTCCTGACTTTC
d_gene: NA; abundance: few; j_gene: TRBJ2-7; v_gene: TRBV7-8; CDR3aa: CASSLYPETYEQYF; CDR3nt: TGTGCCAGCAGCTTATATCCAGAGACCTACGAGCAGTACTTC
d_gene: NA; abundance: many; j_gene: TRBJ2-7; v_gene: TRBV7-9; CDR3aa: CASSHLSQESYEQYF; CDR3nt: TGTGCCAGCAGCCATCTTTCACAGGAGTCCTACGAGCAGTACTTC
d_gene: NA; abundance: few; j_gene: TRBJ2-7; v_gene: TRBV29-1; CDR3aa: CSVSNRVGEQYF; CDR3nt: TGCAGCGTCTCCAACAGGGTTGGCGAGCAGTACTTC
d_gene: NA; abundance: NA; j_gene: TRBJ1-5; v_gene: TRBV27; CDR3aa: CASSPILSVGNQPQHF; CDR3nt: TGTGCCAGCAGTCCCATTTTATCGGTTGGCAATCAGCCCCAGCATTTT
d_gene: NA; abundance: NA; j_gene: TRBJ2-5; v_gene: TRBV7-9; CDR3aa: CASSQARGETQYF; CDR3nt: TGCGCCAGCAGCCAAGCCAGGGGTGAGACCCAGTACTTC
d_gene: NA; abundance: few; j_gene: TRBJ1-5; v_gene: TRBV5-4; CDR3aa: CASSYAGSNQPQHF; CDR3nt: TGTGCCAGCAGCTATGCCGGGTCCAATCAGCCCCAGCATTTT
d_gene: NA; abundance: few; j_gene: TRBJ1-5; v_gene: TRBV2; CDR3aa: CASSTADSNQPQHF; CDR3nt: TGTGCCAGCAGTACAGCGGATAGCAATCAGCCCCAGCATTTT
d_gene: NA; abundance: NA; j_gene: TRBJ1-2; v_gene: TRBV6-5; CDR3aa: CASTSLRSYTF; CDR3nt: TGTGCCAGCACCTCCCTTAGAAGCTACACCTTC
d_gene: TRBD1; abundance: many; j_gene: TRBJ1-2; v_gene: TRBV7-9; CDR3aa: CASSWDRIYGGGYTF; CDR3nt: TGTGCCAGCAGCTGGGACAGGATATACGGCGGTGGCTACACCTTC
d_gene: NA; abundance: many; j_gene: TRBJ1-3; v_gene: TRBV10-3; CDR3aa: CAIKAGGNTIYF; CDR3nt: TGTGCCATCAAAGCGGGTGGAAACACCATATATTTT
d_gene: NA; abundance: NA; j_gene: TRBJ1-1; v_gene: TRBV20-1; CDR3aa: CSARDPPKPNTEAFF; CDR3nt: TGCAGTGCTAGAGATCCCCCCAAGCCGAACACTGAAGCTTTCTTT
d_gene: NA; abundance: NA; j_gene: TRBJ1-6; v_gene: TRBV9; CDR3aa: CASSVESGNSPLHF; CDR3nt: TGTGCCAGCAGCGTAGAGTCGGGTAATTCACCCCTCCACTTT
d_gene: TRBD1; abundance: many; j_gene: TRBJ1-1; v_gene: TRBV29-1; CDR3aa: CSVGGQGAEAFF; CDR3nt: TGCAGCGTTGGGGGACAGGGGGCGGAAGCTTTCTTT
d_gene: TRBD1; abundance: once; j_gene: TRBJ1-2; v_gene: TRBV12-3/TRBV12-4; CDR3aa: CARIEQGARGYTF; CDR3nt: TGTGCCAGGATCGAACAGGGGGCTCGGGGCTACACCTTC
d_gene: TRBD1; abundance: many; j_gene: TRBJ1-6; v_gene: TRBV19; CDR3aa: CASSTSGQSLSPLHF; CDR3nt: TGTGCCAGTAGCACTTCGGGACAGAGTCTGTCACCCCTCCACTTT
d_gene: NA; abundance: NA; j_gene: TRBJ2-7; v_gene: TRBV26; CDR3aa: CASSSSRGAYEQYF; CDR3nt: TGTGCCAGCAGTTCATCCCGGGGTGCGTACGAGCAGTACTTC
d_gene: NA; abundance: NA; j_gene: TRBJ1-5; v_gene: TRBV7-2; CDR3aa: CASSYSQGSNQPQHF; CDR3nt: TGTGCCAGCAGTTACTCTCAGGGGAGCAATCAGCCCCAGCATTTT
d_gene: NA; abundance: NA; j_gene: TRBJ2-1; v_gene: TRBV12-3/TRBV12-4; CDR3aa: CASSVTGEGEQFF; CDR3nt: TGTGCCAGCAGTGTTACAGGGGAGGGTGAGCAGTTCTTC
d_gene: TRBD1; abundance: few; j_gene: TRBJ2-2; v_gene: TRBV20-1; CDR3aa: CSARQGIGTGELFF; CDR3nt: TGCAGTGCTCGACAGGGCATCGGGACCGGGGAGCTGTTTTTT
d_gene: TRBD2; abundance: NA; j_gene: TRBJ2-2; v_gene: TRBV7-6; CDR3aa: CASSRAVIAGSGELFF; CDR3nt: TGCGCCAGCAGCCGGGCCGTCATAGCGGGATCCGGGGAGCTGTTTTTT
d_gene: NA; abundance: NA; j_gene: TRBJ1-2; v_gene: TRBV29-1; CDR3aa: CSVEDQDSGNTF; CDR3nt: TGCAGCGTTGAAGACCAGGACTCTGGAAACACCTTC
d_gene: TRBD1; abundance: NA; j_gene: TRBJ2-7; v_gene: TRBV29-1; CDR3aa: CSVKGAGFYEQYF; CDR3nt: TGCAGCGTTAAGGGGGCAGGGTTCTACGAGCAGTACTTC
d_gene: NA; abundance: NA; j_gene: TRBJ2-5; v_gene: TRBV4-1; CDR3aa: CASSQDPGVETQYF; CDR3nt: TGCGCCAGCAGCCAAGATCCAGGGGTGGAGACCCAGTACTTC
d_gene: TRBD2; abundance: NA; j_gene: TRBJ2-5; v_gene: TRBV7-9; CDR3aa: CASSVGRTSGRETQYF; CDR3nt: TGTGCCAGCAGCGTAGGACGGACTAGCGGGAGGGAGACCCAGTACTTC
d_gene: TRBD1; abundance: few; j_gene: TRBJ1-2; v_gene: TRBV12-3/TRBV12-4; CDR3aa: CASSMTGRKGYTF; CDR3nt: TGTGCCAGCAGCATGACAGGGCGAAAAGGCTACACCTTC
d_gene: TRBD2; abundance: NA; j_gene: TRBJ2-7; v_gene: TRBV20-1; CDR3aa: CSANPTSEYYEQYF; CDR3nt: TGCAGTGCTAACCCGACTAGCGAGTACTACGAGCAGTACTTC
d_gene: NA; abundance: NA; j_gene: TRBJ2-7; v_gene: TRBV2; CDR3aa: CASSSSRIGGEQYF; CDR3nt: TGCGCCAGCAGCTCGTCAAGAATAGGTGGCGAGCAGTACTTC
d_gene: TRBD1; abundance: NA; j_gene: TRBJ1-4; v_gene: TRBV5-1; CDR3aa: CASSLPRDRGRDEKLFF; CDR3nt: TGCGCCAGCAGCCTACCCCGGGACAGGGGGCGAGATGAAAAACTGTTTTTT
d_gene: TRBD1; abundance: many; j_gene: TRBJ1-5; v_gene: TRBV2; CDR3aa: CASKGQDNQPQHF; CDR3nt: TGTGCCAGCAAGGGACAGGATAATCAGCCCCAGCATTTT
d_gene: NA; abundance: NA; j_gene: TRBJ1-5; v_gene: TRBV2; CDR3aa: CASSVGIGQPQHF; CDR3nt: TGTGCCAGCAGTGTCGGCATAGGTCAGCCCCAGCATTTT
d_gene: NA; abundance: few; j_gene: TRBJ2-2; v_gene: TRBV6-5; CDR3aa: CASSYWSENTGELFF; CDR3nt: TGTGCCAGCAGTTATTGGTCGGAGAACACCGGGGAGCTGTTTTTT
d_gene: NA; abundance: many; j_gene: TRBJ2-7; v_gene: TRBV20-1; CDR3aa: CSAIQRLDTYEQYF; CDR3nt: TGCAGTGCCATACAACGACTGGATACCTACGAGCAGTACTTC
d_gene: TRBD1; abundance: many; j_gene: TRBJ2-7; v_gene: TRBV7-9; CDR3aa: CACGTAVSYEQYF; CDR3nt: TGTGCCTGTGGGACAGCAGTATCCTACGAGCAGTACTTC
d_gene: TRBD1; abundance: NA; j_gene: TRBJ1-3; v_gene: TRBV7-6; CDR3aa: CASSQAGRGFNTIYF; CDR3nt: TGTGCCAGCAGCCAGGCCGGCAGGGGGTTCAACACCATATATTTT